This record concerns one TCR beta chain sequence. What it binds is unknown. V lost 2 bases, J lost 7 bases, and 9 bases stayed unmatched. Germline V lookup: CDR1 GTSNPN, CDR2 SVGIG (reference sequence). The CDR3 has 14 amino acids. The sample belongs to a study of OX40 agonist ivuxolimab in advanced cancers. Overall study: Head and neck, renal cell, melanoma or hepatocellular carcinoma were the cancers that dose-escalation patients had.

TCRdb's copy holds only in-frame clones and misses some; the assay was immunoSEQ multiplex PCR. The sample lists 70,000 to 85,000 clones; about 89% were seen once. The study, taken as a whole, reports: At 0.1 to 3.0 mg/kg, clonal expansion of CD4+ and CD8+ blood T cells had occurred by week 6. CD8+ T cells averaged more expanded clones than CD4+.

This material consisted of CD4+ or CD8+ T cells sorted from blood, taken in a trial of the OX40 agonist ivuxolimab. This chain uses TRBV30 with TRBJ1-1, with 8 bases identical to TRBD1. The receptor comes from an adult with an advanced solid tumor such as melanoma, head and neck, liver or kidney cancer. Written as DNA, the CDR3 is TGTGCCTGGAGTTTTACAGGGGGTCTGGTTGAAGCTTTCTTT. Its translation: CAWSFTGGLVEAFF.